This T cell receptor beta chain came from a study of OX40 agonist ivuxolimab in advanced cancers. Data came from immunoSEQ multiplex PCR; TCRdb stores just in-frame clones and leaves some out. Among approximately 57,000 clones, approximately 78% were seen once, and the ten largest hold 0.75% to 0.8%. This CDR3 region has 16 residues. CDR1 is SGDLS and CDR2 is YYNGEE in the germline V gene. V lost 2 bases and J 3 bases, leaving 12 bases between the germline ends. This clone has a single count. What it binds is unknown. Exclusion of a patient followed from autoimmune disease history or systemic immunosuppression. Whole-study results and caveats: Expanded clones belonging to CD8+ T cells outnumbered, on average, those of CD4+.

This clonotype was sampled from an adult with an advanced solid tumor such as melanoma, head and neck, liver or kidney cancer. The chain couples TRBV9 to TRBJ2-6, with no clear D. This specimen consisted of CD4+ or CD8+ T cells sorted from blood, obtained in a trial of the OX40 agonist ivuxolimab. The DNA of the CDR3 is TGTGCCAGCAGCGTCTCAGAGTTATATGGGGCCAACGTCCTGACTTTC. Its translation: CASSVSELYGANVLTF.